This TCR beta chain derives from a study of metastatic and nonmetastatic thyroid tumors. Study at large: The study looked at repertoires side by side in blood and in tumor or nodule tissue from malignant and benign thyroid patients.

Study-wide points: Patients with malignant thyroid tumors reportedly had significantly higher TCR beta diversity than those with benign nodules, in blood and tumor.

In its sample, this clone was seen many times. Its antigen is still unknown. Prior to thyroid surgery, none of the patients had received any treatment. The germline V gene has CDR1 SGHRS and CDR2 YFSETQ. The ends lost 1 base at V and 8 bases at J; junction bases unmatched: 4. CDR3 length: 15 amino acids. Authors' methods: It was from CDR3 differences across clinicopathological groups that a distant-metastasis classifier for papillary thyroid cancer was built. With MiXCR, TCRdb reprocessed the PCR reads. These V and J calls rely on TCRdb rather than the paper's analysis. The sample includes around 42,000 clones, about 12% of them seen just once.

This clonotype was sampled from a male donor with papillary thyroid cancer or a benign thyroid nodule (not recorded which). Some clones in this sample may be carry-over from other donors' samples. The chain combines TRBV5-1 with TRBJ2-2; 11 bases are a match to TRBD2. Sequencing was done on a sample of blood. CDR3 amino acids: CASSLQLAGAGELFF. The CDR3 bases are TGCGCCAGCAGCTTGCAACTAGCGGGAGCTGGGGAGCTGTTTTTT.